This T cell receptor (beta chain) was retrieved from a study of Ad26.COV2.S vaccination and SARS-CoV-2 variants (dated by TCRdb to the early 2020s). Regarding the research as a whole: Vaccine-arm donors came from COV1001, a multicentre, randomized, double-blind, placebo-controlled phase I-IIa trial of Ad26.COV2.S in healthy adults. A total of roughly 30 samples were included in the TCR-sequenced set, comprising roughly 20 Ad26.COV2.S vaccine recipients, 5 placebo recipients and 8 SARS-CoV-2 convalescent individuals. Ad26.COV2.S was administered intramuscularly at a dose of 5x10^10 or 1x10^11 viral particles, either as one shot or as two shots given 56 days apart. Trial participants were randomized into five groups of five: low-dose or high-dose Ad26.COV2.S given once or twice, or placebo on both occasions. Blinding of investigators to trial group allocation was maintained during experiments and outcome assessment. Sequencing of the TCRbeta repertoire served to evaluate the specificity and breadth of SARS-CoV-2-reactive T cell receptors following Ad26.COV2.S vaccination.

The treatment or condition label on this specimen signifies: some 20 received Ad26.COV2.S at low or high dose, single or two shots; about 5 received placebo; per-sample allocation not given. Repertoires of vaccine and placebo recipients were sequenced from samples taken on day 63 after the first injection. In Cohort 1b, roughly 26 adults aged 18-55 years were enrolled at a single site in Boston, USA, between 29 July and 7 August 2020. As a vaccine, Ad26.COV2.S was a replication-incompetent adenovirus type 26 vector that expressed a prefusion-stabilized SARS-CoV-2 spike protein derived from the original Wuhan strain. The immunoSEQ Assay was used to sequence TCRbeta CDR3 regions. After extraction, genomic DNA underwent amplification by bias-controlled multiplex PCR, followed by high-throughput sequencing. In the paper's pipeline: To quantify the absolute abundance of every unique TCRbeta CDR3 region, sequences were collapsed and filtered. T cell fraction was estimated by normalizing TCRbeta template counts to usable DNA, which was measured by amplifying reference genes present in all nucleated cells. Repertoire TCRs were annotated as SARS-CoV-2-specific when V gene, CDR3 amino acid sequence and J gene were exactly matched to a known reactive TCR set. The reference SARS-CoV-2 TCR set was obtained from MIRA and was filtered for enrichment in COVID-19-positive ImmuneCODE repertoires, whereby public or cross-reactive TCRs were removed. Using the MIRA antigens, annotated TCRs were further analysed by specific ORF or by position within an ORF. Breadth was defined as the number of annotated unique rearrangements divided by the total number of unique productive rearrangements, and depth was defined as the summed frequency of the annotated unique rearrangements. TCR breadth was compared between groups using two-sided Wilcoxon rank-sum tests. TCRdb took over this immuneACCESS table, retaining in-frame rearrangements with V and J assigned. Such tables are incomplete; in checked studies, under half of the missing clones stem from an unresolved V gene, and the remainder is unexplained. For V, J and clone size, that table is used; D and trimming come from the DNA. This sample lists about 480,000 clones; approximately 90% were detected once. 10% to 15% of the sample belongs to the ten largest clones.

Broader findings and caveats from the paper: According to the authors, total T cell responses may have been underestimated by the TCR breadth and depth analyses. Non-spike TCR breadth was comparable between vaccine and placebo recipients, consistent with the vaccine containing only spike. After vaccination, substantial breadth of spike-specific CD8+ and CD4+ T cell responses was reported. The study lacked the statistical power to compare responses across vaccine doses or regimens. Spike-specific TCR breadth was higher in Ad26.COV2.S recipients than in placebo recipients (P = 0.0014).

Concerning this clone: This clone's antigen is unknown. Per-nucleotide qualities are absent, and no much larger clonotype sits a single base away.

Sample: peripheral blood, taken in a trial of Ad26.COV2.S vaccine versus placebo. This TCR came from a person between 18 and 65 years old who received the Ad26.COV2.S COVID-19 vaccine or a placebo.

The CDR3: CASSLPPGTGYNEQFF. The DNA sequence is as follows: TGTGCCAGCAGTTTACCTCCCGGGACAGGGTACAATGAGCAGTTCTTC. This chain joins TRBV28 to TRBJ2-1; the central 9 bases match TRBD1. CDR1 is given as MDHEN and CDR2 as SYDVKM, both from the germline V gene. For this chain, trimming is 2 bases at the V end and 4 bases at the J end, and the number of junction bases without a gene match is 6. From cysteine to phenylalanine, the CDR3 is 16 amino acids long. CDR3 DNA is the only sequence kept; it has 48 bases, read in frame from the first base.